The rows below give T cell receptor beta chains drawn from one sample of a study of blood T cell repertoires in COVID-19. This table comes from immunoSEQ multiplex PCR, and its TCRdb copy is limited to in-frame clones, with some not included. Altogether about 480,000 clones are present, approximately 91% being singletons, with the ten largest covering 7% to 10%. The specimen was PBMCs or T cells enriched from blood (not recorded which). The source is a woman aged 55-70 years who had recovered from COVID-19. The CDR3 runs from the conserved cysteine through the conserved F or W. Fields, in order: J gene, V gene, D gene, clone size, CDR3 protein, CDR3 DNA. D genes are given only for firm matches. Clone size is shown for a subset of rows, as once, few, many or a class of expanded clone.

TRBJ1-1,TRBV18,-,-,CASSPSQDTEAFF,TGTGCCAGCTCACCATCCCAGGACACTGAAGCTTTCTTT
TRBJ1-5,TRBV2,-,-,CASGGLTSNQPQHF,TGTGCCAGTGGGGGGTTAACTAGCAATCAGCCCCAGCATTTT
TRBJ2-3,TRBV11-3,TRBD2,-,CASSLDRSGGLTDTQYF,TGTGCCAGCAGCTTAGATCGAAGCGGGGGGCTTACAGATACGCAGTATTTT
TRBJ2-5,TRBV19,TRBD2,-,CASSTLPLAALTQETQYF,TGTGCCAGTAGTACCCTTCCTCTAGCGGCACTTACCCAAGAGACCCAGTACTTC
TRBJ1-5,TRBV19,-,-,CASSIDWGGSNQPQHF,TGTGCCAGTAGTATAGATTGGGGGGGTAGCAATCAGCCCCAGCATTTT
TRBJ2-1,TRBV3-1/TRBV3-2,TRBD2,-,CASSQEPGLAYNEQFF,TGTGCCAGCAGCCAAGAGCCGGGACTAGCTTACAATGAGCAGTTCTTC
TRBJ1-1,TRBV5-1,-,-,CASSSNLEGTEAFF,TGCGCCAGCAGCTCGAATCTGGAGGGCACTGAAGCTTTCTTT
TRBJ2-3,TRBV9,-,-,CASSVSGSIRNTDTQYF,TGTGCCAGCAGCGTATCGGGGTCTATCCGGAACACAGATACGCAGTATTTT
TRBJ1-5,TRBV19,-,-,CASSTRQILDQPQHF,TGTGCCAGTAGTACCCGACAGATATTAGATCAGCCCCAGCATTTT
TRBJ1-2,TRBV4-1,TRBD1,-,CASSQHDRVDYGYTF,TGCGCCAGCAGCCAACACGACAGGGTTGACTATGGCTACACCTTC
TRBJ1-5,TRBV12-5,-,-,CASGLVQGSNQPQHF,TGTGCTAGTGGTTTGGTGCAGGGAAGCAATCAGCCCCAGCATTTT
TRBJ2-4,TRBV19,TRBD1,-,CASSVRDRDYLAKNIQYF,TGTGCCAGTAGTGTCCGGGACAGGGATTACCTAGCCAAAAACATTCAGTACTTC
TRBJ2-3,TRBV15,-,-,CATSRDRVPDTQYF,TGTGCCACCAGCAGAGACAGGGTCCCAGATACGCAGTATTTT
TRBJ1-5,TRBV19,-,-,CASTEQDEWYQPQHF,TGTGCCAGTACGGAACAGGACGAATGGTATCAGCCCCAGCATTTT
TRBJ1-1,TRBV5-1,-,-,CASSLEGVVTEAFF,TGCGCCAGCAGCCTTGAGGGTGTTGTCACTGAAGCTTTCTTT
TRBJ1-3,TRBV5-6,-,-,CASSHLAGSGNTIYF,TGTGCCAGCAGCCACCTTGCAGGCTCTGGAAACACCATATATTTT
TRBJ1-6,TRBV3-1/TRBV3-2,-,few,CASSQVEGSGNVFYNSPLHF,TGTGCCAGCAGCCAAGTAGAGGGATCTGGCAATGTTTTCTATAATTCACCCCTCCACTTT
TRBJ1-3,TRBV10-3,-,-,CATNGADNPGNTIYF,TGTGCCACCAATGGGGCAGACAACCCCGGAAACACCATATATTTT
TRBJ2-1,TRBV7-2,-,-,CAIDRMGPYNEQFF,TGTGCCATTGACAGGATGGGGCCTTACAATGAGCAGTTCTTC
TRBJ1-5,TRBV19,TRBD1,-,CASSSIQGASNQPQHF,TGTGCCAGTAGTAGTATACAGGGGGCAAGCAATCAGCCCCAGCATTTT
TRBJ1-1,TRBV5-1,TRBD1,-,CASSLEGTGYTEAFF,TGCGCCAGCAGCTTGGAGGGGACAGGGTACACTGAAGCTTTCTTT
TRBJ1-2,TRBV5-1,-,-,CASSPRDSSGYTF,TGCGCCAGCAGCCCCCGGGACTCTAGTGGCTACACCTTC
TRBJ1-1,TRBV4-1,TRBD1,-,CASSQGDRGNTEAFF,TGCGCCAGCAGCCAAGGGGACAGGGGGAACACTGAAGCTTTCTTT
TRBJ2-6,TRBV5-4,TRBD2,-,CASSSWRGGTGANVLTF,TGTGCCAGCAGCTCCTGGCGGGGGGGAACTGGGGCCAACGTCCTGACTTTC
TRBJ2-3,TRBV6-5,-,-,CASRRQSPADTQYF,TGTGCCAGCAGACGACAGAGCCCTGCAGATACGCAGTATTTT
TRBJ1-1,TRBV5-1,TRBD1,-,CASSVGQGRTEAFF,TGCGCCAGCAGCGTTGGACAGGGGAGGACTGAAGCTTTCTTT
TRBJ2-1,TRBV19,TRBD2,-,CASSITGGLGEQFF,TGTGCCAGTAGTATCACGGGGGGGCTGGGTGAGCAGTTCTTC
TRBJ2-7,TRBV10-3,-,-,CAISGGGQGGGEQYF,TGTGCCATCAGTGGGGGAGGACAGGGAGGGGGCGAGCAGTACTTC
TRBJ2-1,TRBV5-4,TRBD1,once,CASSSGQETYNEQFF,TGTGCCAGCAGCTCGGGACAGGAAACCTACAATGAGCAGTTCTTC